This T cell receptor (beta chain) was observed in a study of Ad26.COV2.S vaccination and SARS-CoV-2 variants. Study-level background: Trial arm assignment for the donor was COV1001 Ad26.COV2.S.

Treatment here: approximately 18 received Ad26.COV2.S at low or high dose, single or two shots; 5 received placebo; per-sample allocation not given. Samples were taken on day 63 after the first vaccine or placebo injection. CDR3 size: 15 residues. Germline V lookup: CDR1 MNHEY, CDR2 SVGAGI. The V gene lost 0 bases and the J gene lost 5 bases, with 10 bases spanning the gap. TCRdb's table, derived via immunoSEQ multiplex PCR, lists solely in-frame clones and lacks some. The table includes fewer than 400,000 clones, 75% to 90% detected once. The J gene is TRBJ1-4, the V gene TRBV6-5; a possible D gene is TRBD1 (5 bases). The clonotype comes from a person aged 18 to 59 who received the Ad26.COV2.S COVID-19 vaccine or a placebo. This specimen was peripheral blood, taken in a trial of Ad26.COV2.S vaccine versus placebo. The CDR3 sequence is CASSYSRGVNEKLFF. In nucleotides, the CDR3 is TGTGCCAGCAGTTACTCGAGGGGTGTAAATGAAAAACTGTTTTTT.